The rows below give T cell receptor beta chains drawn from one sample of a study of shared clonotypes between healthy human individuals. This table comes from immunoSEQ multiplex PCR, and its TCRdb copy is limited to in-frame clones, with some not included. The sample yields nearly 500,000 clones, about three quarters seen once. Sequencing was done on a sample of PBMCs. These receptors all come from a woman in her forties in good health. Some clones in this sample may be carry-over from other donors' samples. Each CDR3 is given with its conserved first and last residue. A D gene is named only where the DNA matches it firmly. A row's size may be missing; if present it is once, few, many or a size class.

CDR3nt: TGCGCCAGCGGCCCTGAAGGGGGCCCTCCATATGGCTACACCTTC
CDR3aa: CASGPEGGPPYGYTF
abundance: .
j_gene: TRBJ1-2
v_gene: TRBV5-1
d_gene: TRBD1

CDR3nt: TGTGCCAGCATGTTTTCCGACGAGCAGTACTTC
CDR3aa: CASMFSDEQYF
abundance: .
j_gene: TRBJ2-7
v_gene: TRBV2
d_gene: .

CDR3nt: TGTGCCAGCAGCGTAGTGGGGAGCTCCTACGAGCAGTACTTC
CDR3aa: CASSVVGSSYEQYF
abundance: .
j_gene: TRBJ2-7
v_gene: TRBV9
d_gene: .

CDR3nt: TGCGCCAGCAGCCCACTAGCGGGAGGGCCCACCGGGGAGCTGTTTTTT
CDR3aa: CASSPLAGGPTGELFF
abundance: once
j_gene: TRBJ2-2
v_gene: TRBV5-1
d_gene: TRBD2

CDR3nt: TGTGCCAGCAGCCCGACGGCACAAGAGACCCAGTACTTC
CDR3aa: CASSPTAQETQYF
abundance: .
j_gene: TRBJ2-5
v_gene: TRBV7-9
d_gene: .

CDR3nt: TGTGCCAGTAACGCTTGGACAAACTCTGGAAACACCATATATTTT
CDR3aa: CASNAWTNSGNTIYF
abundance: .
j_gene: TRBJ1-3
v_gene: TRBV19
d_gene: .

CDR3nt: TGTGCCTGGAGTGTTACCGGGACAGCAGGCTTCCAAGAGACCCAGTACTTC
CDR3aa: CAWSVTGTAGFQETQYF
abundance: .
j_gene: TRBJ2-5
v_gene: TRBV30
d_gene: TRBD1

CDR3nt: TGTGCCAGCAGCGTCCGATGGTCTAGCGGGAGTCACAATGAGCAGTTCTTC
CDR3aa: CASSVRWSSGSHNEQFF
abundance: .
j_gene: TRBJ2-1
v_gene: TRBV9
d_gene: TRBD2

CDR3nt: TGCAGCGTTGTTCCAGGCGGAGTCGGGGAGCTGTTTTTT
CDR3aa: CSVVPGGVGELFF
abundance: .
j_gene: TRBJ2-2
v_gene: TRBV29-1
d_gene: .

CDR3nt: TGTGCCAGCAGTGACTCCGGCGTGACCGGGGAGCTGTTTTTT
CDR3aa: CASSDSGVTGELFF
abundance: many
j_gene: TRBJ2-2
v_gene: TRBV6-4
d_gene: .

CDR3nt: TGCGCCAGCAGCTTGGCCTCGGCGGGATCATCCTACAATGAGCAGTTCTTC
CDR3aa: CASSLASAGSSYNEQFF
abundance: .
j_gene: TRBJ2-1
v_gene: TRBV5-1
d_gene: .

CDR3nt: TGTGCCAGCAGCTTACCGACGGGGGTAGGGGCCAACGTCCTGACTTTC
CDR3aa: CASSLPTGVGANVLTF
abundance: many
j_gene: TRBJ2-6
v_gene: TRBV7-3
d_gene: .

CDR3nt: TGTGCCAGCAGCTTAGTTGACGGGCAGCCCCAGCATTTT
CDR3aa: CASSLVDGQPQHF
abundance: once
j_gene: TRBJ1-5
v_gene: TRBV7-2
d_gene: .

CDR3nt: TGTGCCAGCAGTGATTTTGACGCGGGTGGTGGCTACACCTTC
CDR3aa: CASSDFDAGGGYTF
abundance: few
j_gene: TRBJ1-2
v_gene: TRBV2
d_gene: .

CDR3nt: TGTGCCAGCAGCCACACAGGGGGCGCACAGGGCGGGGAGCTGTTTTTT
CDR3aa: CASSHTGGAQGGELFF
abundance: .
j_gene: TRBJ2-2
v_gene: TRBV14
d_gene: TRBD1

CDR3nt: TGTGCCATCAGTGGGGGCTACGAGCAGTACTTC
CDR3aa: CAISGGYEQYF
abundance: .
j_gene: TRBJ2-7
v_gene: TRBV10-3
d_gene: .

CDR3nt: TGTGCCAGCAGCTTACGCGGGACTAGCGCAAATGAGCAGTTCTTC
CDR3aa: CASSLRGTSANEQFF
abundance: .
j_gene: TRBJ2-1
v_gene: TRBV7-2
d_gene: TRBD2

CDR3nt: TGTGCCAGCACCTGGGGTGTTCCGACCTACGAGCAGTACTTC
CDR3aa: CASTWGVPTYEQYF
abundance: .
j_gene: TRBJ2-7
v_gene: TRBV7-2
d_gene: .

CDR3nt: TGCGCCAGCAGTAGCGGTTTGGACTATGGCTACACCTTC
CDR3aa: CASSSGLDYGYTF
abundance: few
j_gene: TRBJ1-2
v_gene: TRBV5-1
d_gene: .

CDR3nt: TGTGCCATCAGCCCCCGCGGGACACTATCCTACGAGCAGTACTTC
CDR3aa: CAISPRGTLSYEQYF
abundance: .
j_gene: TRBJ2-7
v_gene: TRBV10-3
d_gene: .

CDR3nt: TGCGCCAGCAGCTTCCGACAGGGGGGCGAGCAGTACTTC
CDR3aa: CASSFRQGGEQYF
abundance: .
j_gene: TRBJ2-7
v_gene: TRBV5-1
d_gene: TRBD1

CDR3nt: TGTGCCAGTAGTATAGGGACTAGCGGGGGACAAGAGACCCAGTACTTC
CDR3aa: CASSIGTSGGQETQYF
abundance: .
j_gene: TRBJ2-5
v_gene: TRBV19
d_gene: TRBD2

CDR3nt: TGCGCCAGCAGCTTATTAGCGGGAGGGGCAGATACGCAGTATTTT
CDR3aa: CASSLLAGGADTQYF
abundance: .
j_gene: TRBJ2-3
v_gene: TRBV5-1
d_gene: TRBD2

CDR3nt: TGTGCCAGCAACCGTGGGGAGTCGCTTAGCACAGATACGCAGTATTTT
CDR3aa: CASNRGESLSTDTQYF
abundance: few
j_gene: TRBJ2-3
v_gene: TRBV25-1
d_gene: .

CDR3nt: TGCGCCAGCAGCTTGTCGGGGGTCGCTGAAGCTTTCTTT
CDR3aa: CASSLSGVAEAFF
abundance: .
j_gene: TRBJ1-1
v_gene: TRBV5-1
d_gene: .

CDR3nt: TGTGCCAGCAGCTTGGCAGGGGGACCCTACGAGCAGTACTTC
CDR3aa: CASSLAGGPYEQYF
abundance: .
j_gene: TRBJ2-7
v_gene: TRBV7-9
d_gene: TRBD1

CDR3nt: TGTGCCAGTAGTATTCAACCGGGACAGTTTAGCTCTGGGGCCAACGTCCTGACTTTC
CDR3aa: CASSIQPGQFSSGANVLTF
abundance: .
j_gene: TRBJ2-6
v_gene: TRBV19
d_gene: TRBD1

CDR3nt: TGTGCCAGCAGCGTGGCTAGCGGGAGTGATGAGCAGTTCTTC
CDR3aa: CASSVASGSDEQFF
abundance: .
j_gene: TRBJ2-1
v_gene: TRBV9
d_gene: TRBD2

CDR3nt: TGTGCCAGTAGCGGCCAGGGGAGATACGAGCAGTACTTC
CDR3aa: CASSGQGRYEQYF
abundance: .
j_gene: TRBJ2-7
v_gene: TRBV19
d_gene: .

CDR3nt: TGCGCCAGCAGCATACCCCTCGGGGCCAACGTCCTGACTTTC
CDR3aa: CASSIPLGANVLTF
abundance: once
j_gene: TRBJ2-6
v_gene: TRBV5-1
d_gene: .

CDR3nt: TGCGCCAGCAGGCTGTATTACTCTGGAAACACCATATATTTT
CDR3aa: CASRLYYSGNTIYF
abundance: .
j_gene: TRBJ1-3
v_gene: TRBV4-1
d_gene: .

CDR3nt: TGTGCCAGCAGCTTATACTTGGTGGGGACAGGGTATTTGGAGCAGTACTTC
CDR3aa: CASSLYLVGTGYLEQYF
abundance: .
j_gene: TRBJ2-7
v_gene: TRBV7-2
d_gene: TRBD1

CDR3nt: TGTGCCATCACCAAGGACAGGGGCCAAGAGACCCAGTACTTC
CDR3aa: CAITKDRGQETQYF
abundance: .
j_gene: TRBJ2-5
v_gene: TRBV10-3
d_gene: TRBD1

CDR3nt: TGTGCCAGCAGCTTACACGCGGCGGGACACCATATTTTC
CDR3aa: CASSLHAAGHHIF
abundance: .
j_gene: TRBJ2-7
v_gene: TRBV7-2
d_gene: .

CDR3nt: TGTGCCAGCAGCTTTGACAGGGGAGACCAGTACTTC
CDR3aa: CASSFDRGDQYF
abundance: .
j_gene: TRBJ2-5
v_gene: TRBV7-3
d_gene: TRBD1

CDR3nt: TGCGCCAGCAGCTCAGCCGGGACAGGAGATACGCAGTATTTT
CDR3aa: CASSSAGTGDTQYF
abundance: once
j_gene: TRBJ2-3
v_gene: TRBV5-1
d_gene: TRBD1

CDR3nt: TGCGCCAGCAGCCAAGATATACACAGGAACCCTGAGGAGCAGTACTTC
CDR3aa: CASSQDIHRNPEEQYF
abundance: .
j_gene: TRBJ2-7
v_gene: TRBV4-1
d_gene: .

CDR3nt: TGCAGCGTGGCCCTAGGGGGGTCCTACGAGCAGTACTTC
CDR3aa: CSVALGGSYEQYF
abundance: .
j_gene: TRBJ2-7
v_gene: TRBV29-1
d_gene: .

CDR3nt: TGCGCCAGCAGCTTGGGAGTAGACAATGAGCAGTTCTTC
CDR3aa: CASSLGVDNEQFF
abundance: .
j_gene: TRBJ2-1
v_gene: TRBV5-1
d_gene: .

CDR3nt: TGTGCTAGCTCACCAGACAGGGGGGACAATCAGCCCCAGCATTTT
CDR3aa: CASSPDRGDNQPQHF
abundance: .
j_gene: TRBJ1-5
v_gene: TRBV18
d_gene: TRBD1

CDR3nt: TGTGCCAGTAGCCCATCCGGGTGGACCACTGAAGCTTTCTTT
CDR3aa: CASSPSGWTTEAFF
abundance: .
j_gene: TRBJ1-1
v_gene: TRBV19
d_gene: .

CDR3nt: TGTGCCAGCAGCCAAGAACTAGCGGGAAACACCGGGGAGCTGTTTTTT
CDR3aa: CASSQELAGNTGELFF
abundance: .
j_gene: TRBJ2-2
v_gene: TRBV4-2
d_gene: TRBD2